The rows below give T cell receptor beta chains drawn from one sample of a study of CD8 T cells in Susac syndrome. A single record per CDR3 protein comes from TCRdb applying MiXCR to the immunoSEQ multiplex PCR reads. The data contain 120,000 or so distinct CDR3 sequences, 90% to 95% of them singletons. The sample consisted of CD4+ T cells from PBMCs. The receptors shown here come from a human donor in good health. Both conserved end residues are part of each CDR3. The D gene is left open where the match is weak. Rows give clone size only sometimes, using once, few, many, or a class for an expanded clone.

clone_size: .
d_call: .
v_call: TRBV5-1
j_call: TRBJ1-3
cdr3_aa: CASSLEGPKSSGNTIYF
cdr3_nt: TGCGCCAGCAGCTTGGAGGGCCCTAAAAGCTCTGGAAACACCATATATTTT

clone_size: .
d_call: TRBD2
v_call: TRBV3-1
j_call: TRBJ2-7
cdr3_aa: CASSPSLAGGDYEQYF
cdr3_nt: TGTGCCAGCAGCCCATCCCTAGCGGGAGGAGACTACGAGCAGTACTTC

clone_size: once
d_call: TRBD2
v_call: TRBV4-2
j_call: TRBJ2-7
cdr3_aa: CASSQVNSLAGPYEQYF
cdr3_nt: TGTGCCAGCAGCCAAGTCAATAGCCTAGCGGGCCCCTACGAGCAGTACTTC

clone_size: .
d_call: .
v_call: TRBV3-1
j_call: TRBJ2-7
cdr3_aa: CASSRQNWISYEQYF
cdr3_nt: TGTGCCAGCAGCCGACAGAATTGGATCTCCTACGAGCAGTACTTC

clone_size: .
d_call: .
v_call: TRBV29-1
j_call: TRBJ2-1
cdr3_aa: CSVEKATSRTNEQFF
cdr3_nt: TGCAGCGTTGAAAAGGCCACCTCCCGGACTAATGAGCAGTTCTTC

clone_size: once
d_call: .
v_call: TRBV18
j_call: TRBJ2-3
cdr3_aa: CASSPISARTDTQYF
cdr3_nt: TGTGCCAGCTCACCTATCAGCGCACGCACAGATACGCAGTATTTT

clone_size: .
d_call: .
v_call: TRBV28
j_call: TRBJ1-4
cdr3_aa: CASSRDGLNEKLFF
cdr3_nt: TGTGCCAGCAGCCGGGACGGCCTCAATGAAAAACTGTTTTTT

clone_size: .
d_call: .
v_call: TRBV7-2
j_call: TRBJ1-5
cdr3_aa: CASSYEPSNQPQHF
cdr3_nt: TGTGCCAGCAGCTACGAGCCTAGCAATCAGCCCCAGCATTTT

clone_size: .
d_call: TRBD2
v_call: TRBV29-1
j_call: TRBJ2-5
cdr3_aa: CSVGGGSGQETQYF
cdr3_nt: TGCAGCGTTGGGGGAGGGAGCGGCCAAGAGACCCAGTACTTC

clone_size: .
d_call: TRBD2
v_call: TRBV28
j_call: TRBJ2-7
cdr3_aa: CASSLSGSQTYEQYF
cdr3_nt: TGTGCCAGCAGCCTGAGCGGGAGCCAAACCTACGAGCAGTACTTC

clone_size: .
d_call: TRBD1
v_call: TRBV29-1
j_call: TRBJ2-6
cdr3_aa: CSVTGTGISGANVLTF
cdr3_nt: TGCAGCGTCACCGGGACAGGGATCTCTGGGGCCAACGTCCTGACTTTC

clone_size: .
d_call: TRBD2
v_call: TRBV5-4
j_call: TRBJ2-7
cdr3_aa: CASSLGASGTPYEQYF
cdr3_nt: TGTGCCAGCAGCTTGGGGGCTAGCGGGACACCCTACGAGCAGTACTTC

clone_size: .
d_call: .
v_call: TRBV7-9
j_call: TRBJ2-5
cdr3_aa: CASSLDGVKGTQYF
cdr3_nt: TGTGCCAGCAGCTTAGACGGGGTAAAGGGGACCCAGTACTTC

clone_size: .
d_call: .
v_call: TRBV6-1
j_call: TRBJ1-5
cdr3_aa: CASNEDRLSNQPQQF
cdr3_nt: TGTGCCAGCAATGAAGACAGGCTTAGCAATCAGCCCCAGCAATTT

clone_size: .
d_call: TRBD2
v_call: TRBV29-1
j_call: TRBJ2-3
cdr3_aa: CSVEAGGRDTQYF
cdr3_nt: TGCAGCGTCGAAGCGGGAGGGCGAGATACGCAGTATTTT

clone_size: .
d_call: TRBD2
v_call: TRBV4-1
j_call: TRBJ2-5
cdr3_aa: CASSQDPLAEETQYF
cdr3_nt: TGCGCCAGCAGCCAAGATCCCCTAGCGGAAGAGACCCAGTACTTC

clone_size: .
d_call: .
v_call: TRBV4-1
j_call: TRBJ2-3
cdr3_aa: CASSHVPGPRPDTQYF
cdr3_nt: TGCGCCAGCAGCCATGTACCGGGGCCAAGGCCAGATACGCAGTATTTT

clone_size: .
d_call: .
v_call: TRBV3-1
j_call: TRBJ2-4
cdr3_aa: CASSPLGQNIQYF
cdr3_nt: TGTGCCAGCAGCCCCTTGGGCCAAAACATTCAGTACTTC

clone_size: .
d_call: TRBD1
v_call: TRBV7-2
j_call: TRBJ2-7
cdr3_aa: CASSQDRDRVSEQYF
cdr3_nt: TGTGCCAGCAGCCAAGACCGGGACAGGGTATCCGAGCAGTACTTC

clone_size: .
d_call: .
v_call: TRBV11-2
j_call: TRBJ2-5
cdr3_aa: CASSISDGETQYF
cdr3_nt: TGTGCCAGCAGCATTAGCGACGGGGAGACCCAGTACTTC

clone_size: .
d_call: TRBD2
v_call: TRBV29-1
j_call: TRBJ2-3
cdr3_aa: CSVRPALAGGGDTQYF
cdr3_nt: TGCAGCGTTAGGCCAGCCCTAGCGGGAGGTGGAGATACGCAGTATTTT

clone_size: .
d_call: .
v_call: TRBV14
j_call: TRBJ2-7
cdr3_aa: CASSQAFSLGYEQYF
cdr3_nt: TGTGCCAGCAGCCAAGCCTTCTCCCTGGGATACGAGCAGTACTTC

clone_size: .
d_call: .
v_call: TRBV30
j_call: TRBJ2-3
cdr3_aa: CAWGPANTDTQYF
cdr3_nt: TGTGCCTGGGGTCCAGCCAACACAGATACGCAGTATTTT

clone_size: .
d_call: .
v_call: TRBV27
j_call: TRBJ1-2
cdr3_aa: CASSLYPGPNYGYTF
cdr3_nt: TGTGCCAGCAGTTTATATCCGGGCCCAAACTATGGCTACACCTTC

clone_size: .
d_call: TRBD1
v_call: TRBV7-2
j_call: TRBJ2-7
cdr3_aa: CATSNRGWSSYEQYF
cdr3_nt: TGTGCCACCTCGAACAGGGGTTGGAGCTCCTACGAGCAGTACTTC

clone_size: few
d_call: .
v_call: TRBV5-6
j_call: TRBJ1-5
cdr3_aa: CASSLGVDSNQPQHF
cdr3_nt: TGTGCCAGCAGCTTGGGCGTCGATAGCAATCAGCCCCAGCATTTT

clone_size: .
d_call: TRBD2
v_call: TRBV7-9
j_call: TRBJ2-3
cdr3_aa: CASSTAGLAGPSTDTQYF
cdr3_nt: TGTGCCAGCAGCACAGCTGGACTAGCGGGACCAAGCACAGATACGCAGTATTTT

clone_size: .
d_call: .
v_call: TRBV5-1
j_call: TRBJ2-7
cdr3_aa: CASSLGAIAEQYF
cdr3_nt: TGCGCCAGCAGCTTGGGTGCTATCGCCGAGCAGTACTTC

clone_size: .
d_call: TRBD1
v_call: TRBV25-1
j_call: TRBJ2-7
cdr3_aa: CASSERQGPYEQYF
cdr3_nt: TGTGCCAGCAGCGAGAGACAGGGGCCCTACGAGCAGTACTTC

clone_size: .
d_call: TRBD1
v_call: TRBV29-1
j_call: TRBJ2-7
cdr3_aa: CSVDQRGLGSYEQYF
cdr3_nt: TGCAGCGTTGATCAAAGGGGGCTTGGCTCCTACGAGCAGTACTTC

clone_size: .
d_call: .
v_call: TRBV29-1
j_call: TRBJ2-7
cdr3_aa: CSVVGGGGVYYEQYF
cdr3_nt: TGCAGCGTTGTTGGGGGCGGCGGGGTTTACTACGAGCAGTACTTC

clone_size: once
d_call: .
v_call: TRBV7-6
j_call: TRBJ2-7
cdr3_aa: CASSPMSGASEQYF
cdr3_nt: TGTGCCAGCAGCCCGATGTCTGGGGCATCCGAGCAGTACTTC

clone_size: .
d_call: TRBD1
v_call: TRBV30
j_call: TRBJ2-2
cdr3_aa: CAWSVPNRGPNTGELFF
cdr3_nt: TGTGCCTGGAGTGTACCGAACAGGGGGCCTAACACCGGGGAGCTGTTTTTT

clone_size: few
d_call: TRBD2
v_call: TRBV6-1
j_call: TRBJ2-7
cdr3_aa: CASNGGLVRKQYF
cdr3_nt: TGTGCCAGCAACGGGGGACTAGTCAGGAAGCAGTACTTC

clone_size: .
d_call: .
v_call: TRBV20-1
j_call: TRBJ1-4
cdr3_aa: CSARWGFEKLFF
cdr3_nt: TGCAGTGCTAGGTGGGGATTCGAAAAACTGTTTTTT